One sample yielded the 19 T cell receptor beta chains listed below, sequenced in a study of identical twins. TCRdb processed the 5' RACE reads anew with MiXCR; each CDR3 protein has one entry. The sample carries about 470,000 distinct CDR3 sequences, roughly 26% recorded once. The same sample was also studied in work on T cells expressing NK-cell markers.

Sequencing was performed on CD4+ T cells sorted from blood. The source of these receptors is a woman younger than 30 in good health.

The chain combines TRBV15 with TRBJ2-7; D is ambiguous. Germline V gene data show CDR1 as LNHNV and CDR2 as YYDKDF (reference sequence). Trimming cost V 5 bases and J 4 bases, with 6 bases left between them. This CDR3 has 11 amino acids. The DNA for the CDR3 is TGTGCCACCAGCGATAAATACGAGCAGTACTTC. Translated, it gives CATSDKYEQYF.

This chain joins TRBV3-1 and TRBJ2-1; a possible D gene is TRBD2 (6 bases). V was clipped by 0 bases and J by 3 bases, with 12 bases between them. Germline V gene sequence: CDR1 LGHDT, CDR2 YNNKEL (reference sequence). CDR3 size: 16 residues. CDR3 in amino acids: CASSQDPIAVYNEQFF. DNA for the CDR3: TGTGCCAGCAGCCAAGACCCCATAGCGGTCTACAATGAGCAGTTCTTC.

The V gene is TRBV11-2, the J gene TRBJ2-7; maybe TRBD2 (5 bases). Germline V CDR1 and CDR2: SGHAT, FQNNGV. Trimming pared 3 bases from V and 6 bases from J, leaving 9 bases between. The CDR3 has 12 amino acids. CDR3 sequence (DNA): TGTGCCAGCAGCTTTTCCGGGGTCGAGCAGTACTTC. Translated, it gives CASSFSGVEQYF.

V and J are TRBV20-1 and TRBJ1-2; the D is unclear. CDR3 length: 12 amino acids. CDR1 and CDR2 (germline): DFQATT, SNEGSKA (reference sequence). The V and J ends lost 1 base and 6 bases respectively, with 9 bases between them. The CDR3 region has the DNA TGCAGTGCTAGAGTCGTAAGGAATGGCTACACCTTC. As protein: CSARVVRNGYTF.

This clonotype occurred once. This sequence joins TRBV30 and TRBJ2-7, with a possible D match to TRBD2 (5 bases). V was trimmed by 5 bases and J by 1 base, leaving 15 bases between them. Germline assignment: CDR1 GTSNPN and CDR2 SVGIG (reference sequence). The CDR3 sequence is 14 residues long. The CDR3, as DNA: TGTGCCTGGGGAGACCACCGACTATCCTACGAGCAGTACTTC. This gives the protein CAWGDHRLSYEQYF.

This clonotype was observed a few times. The J gene is TRBJ2-3, the V gene TRBV5-1; 7 bases line up with TRBD1. CDR1 and CDR2 (germline): SGHRS, YFSETQ. V lost 4 bases and J lost 5; bases outside the gene matches: 4. The CDR3 is 13 amino acids. The CDR3 loop is CASSERTGDTQYF. The CDR3 DNA sequence: TGCGCCAGCAGCGAGAGGACAGGAGATACGCAGTATTTT. Together with reference TRBV5-1 and TRBJ2-3, the CDR3 gives the full variable domain: KAGVTQTPRYLIKTRGQQVTLSCSPISGHRSVSWYQQTPGQGLQFLFEYFSETQRNKGNFPGRFSGRQFSNSRSEMNVSTLELGDSALYLCASSERTGDTQYFGPGTRLTVL.

The chain has TRBV4-1 and TRBJ2-7; D is possibly TRBD2 (6 bases). The germline V gene has CDR1 MGHRA and CDR2 YSYEKL. With 4 bases removed from V and 1 base from J, the gap between germline ends came to 20 bases. This CDR3 is 17 amino acids long. The CDR3 region is CASSPGTSALYSYEQYF. DNA for the CDR3: TGCGCCAGCAGCCCCGGGACTTCGGCCCTTTATTCCTACGAGCAGTACTTC.

This clonotype has just a few counts. V and J are TRBV7-3 and TRBJ2-3; 13 bases map to TRBD2. The germline V gene encodes CDR1 SGHTA and CDR2 FQGTGA. Unmatched junction bases numbered 11, after V lost 3 bases and J lost 5 bases. This CDR3 has 18 amino acids. CDR3 protein: CASSFGPLAGGQEDTQYF. CDR3 sequence (DNA): TGTGCCAGCAGCTTCGGGCCACTAGCGGGGGGGCAGGAAGATACGCAGTATTTT.

This clonotype was counted a few times. The rearrangement links TRBV6-5 to TRBJ1-1; 10 nucleotides align to TRBD1. Germline trimming cut 2 bases from V and 10 bases from J; bases unmatched to any gene: 4. Germline V CDR1 and CDR2: MNHEY, SVGAGI. The CDR3 covers 13 residues. This chain's CDR3 is CASSYRQGATAFF. CDR3 coding DNA: TGTGCCAGCAGTTACAGACAGGGGGCTACAGCTTTCTTT.

The V gene is TRBV29-1, the J gene TRBJ2-4; 10 nucleotides match TRBD1. The CDR3 has 12 amino acids. Germline lookup yields CDR1 SQVTM and CDR2 ANQGSEA. Here the CDR3 reads CTRTGGKNIQYF. CDR3 nucleotide sequence: TGCACTAGGACAGGGGGTAAAAACATTCAGTACTTC.

This clonotype was seen many times. The chain uses TRBV4-2 and TRBJ2-1; TRBD2 aligns across 9 bases. Trimming removed 3 bases from V and 7 bases from J; junction bases left unmatched: 7. CDR1 is LGHNA, CDR2 YNFKEQ, per germline. The CDR3 has 15 amino acids. The CDR3, as DNA: TGTGCCAGCAGCCAGCCGGCGAGCGGGGGGAATGAGCAGTTCTTC. This codes for CASSQPASGGNEQFF.

The chain employs TRBV6-1 and TRBJ2-5, with 10 bases fitting TRBD2. With V trimmed by 7 bases and J by 4 bases, 12 bases remained unmatched. CDR1 and CDR2 from the germline V gene are MNHNS and SASEGT. The CDR3 sequence is 16 residues long. CDR3 DNA sequence: TGTGCCAGCAAGGGCCAGGGACTAGCGCCCGGAGAGACCCAGTACTTC. Its translation is CASKGQGLAPGETQYF.

The chain carries TRBV25-1 and TRBJ1-2; D not certain. With 4 bases removed from V and 5 bases from J, the gap between germline ends came to 14 bases. Germline CDR1 and CDR2: MGHDK and SYGVNS. The CDR3 extends over 14 amino acids. This CDR3 is CASSVVPLGYGYTF. CDR3 nucleotides: TGTGCCAGCAGTGTGGTTCCATTGGGATATGGCTACACCTTC.

The chain recombines TRBV27 with TRBJ1-4; D perhaps matches TRBD1 (5 bases). Germline CDR1 and CDR2: MNHEY and SMNVEV (reference sequence). The CDR3 contains 15 residues. The germline V and J ends were trimmed by 2 bases and 2 bases, with 9 bases remaining between them. The CDR3: CASSLGGTTNEKLFF. The CDR3, as DNA: TGTGCCAGCAGTTTAGGGGGTACTACTAATGAAAAACTGTTTTTT.

The chain employs TRBV5-1 and TRBJ2-5, with 10 positions matching TRBD2. Unmatched junction bases numbered 6, after V lost 4 bases and J lost 0 bases. Germline V lookup: CDR1 SGHRS, CDR2 YFSETQ. The CDR3 has 16 residues. DNA of the CDR3: TGCGCCAGCAGCGCCGGACTAGCGGCGTACCAAGAGACCCAGTACTTC. Amino acids: CASSAGLAAYQETQYF. Looking up the rest from reference TRBV5-1 and TRBJ2-5 gives the full variable domain: KAGVTQTPRYLIKTRGQQVTLSCSPISGHRSVSWYQQTPGQGLQFLFEYFSETQRNKGNFPGRFSGRQFSNSRSEMNVSTLELGDSALYLCASSAGLAAYQETQYFGPGTRLLVL.

The chain couples TRBV11-2 to TRBJ2-7, with 11 bases lining up with TRBD2. The CDR3 length is 19 residues. The germline V gene encodes CDR1 SGHAT and CDR2 FQNNGV. Trimming at V came to 1 base and at J to 0 bases, leaving 11 bases not matched to a gene. The CDR3 sequence: CASSLGKTGTSGISYEQYF. CDR3 DNA: TGTGCCAGCAGCTTAGGGAAGACCGGGACTAGCGGTATCTCCTACGAGCAGTACTTC.

This clonotype was seen ten or more times. This chain links TRBV5-1 with TRBJ2-1, with TRBD2 matching over 10 bases. Trimming removed 0 bases from V and 5 bases from J; junction bases left unmatched: 2. The CDR3 has 15 amino acids. The germline V gene has CDR1 SGHRS and CDR2 YFSETQ. The DNA of the CDR3 is TGCGCCAGCAGCTTGGCAGGACTAGCGGACAATGAGCAGTTCTTC. Translated, it gives CASSLAGLADNEQFF.

V usage is TRBV20-1 and J usage is TRBJ2-5; tentatively, D is TRBD1 or TRBD2 (7 bases each). The CDR3 is 14 residues long. V was clipped by 6 bases and J by 5 bases, with 19 bases between them. Germline CDR1 is DFQATT and CDR2 is SNEGSKA (reference sequence). CDR3 protein: CSAQKGGGVETQYF. The CDR3 bases are TGCAGTGCCCAAAAGGGAGGGGGCGTGGAGACCCAGTACTTC.

The J gene is TRBJ1-4, the V gene TRBV7-9; TRBD1 matches at 8 bases. J was trimmed by 7 bases and V by 5 bases; bases with no gene match: 9. The length of the CDR3 is 15 residues. Per germline, CDR1 SEHNR and CDR2 FQNEAQ (reference sequence). The CDR3 sequence is CASSPLGTGGEKLFF. As DNA, the CDR3 is TGTGCCAGCAGCCCCCTCGGGACAGGTGGTGAAAAACTGTTTTTT.